These 11 T cell receptor beta chains were sequenced from one sample in a study of identical twins. A single record per CDR3 protein comes from TCRdb applying MiXCR to the 5' RACE reads. Found here are about 890,000 distinct CDR3 sequences, about 12% of them singletons; the top ten hold around 1.6%. This same sample was also part of a study on yellow fever vaccine responses in identical twins.

The specimen was PBMCs. These receptors originate from a woman between 18 and 30 years old in good health.

The chain employs TRBV5-1 and TRBJ2-1; possibly TRBD1 for D (6 bases). The V and J ends lost 3 bases and 0 bases respectively, with 10 bases between them. The CDR3 is made up of 15 amino acids. Germline CDR1 is SGHRS and CDR2 is YFSETQ. CDR3 protein: CASSSGHSSYNEQFF. The CDR3 DNA sequence: TGCGCCAGCAGCTCGGGACACAGCTCCTACAATGAGCAGTTCTTC.

This clonotype was recorded a few times. The chain links TRBV4-2 to TRBJ2-2, with D possibly matching TRBD2 (5 bases). Germline-derived CDR1 and CDR2 are LGHNA and YNFKEQ. Deletions cut 1 base from V and 6 bases from J, with 18 bases between. The CDR3 has 17 residues. CDR3 nucleotide sequence: TGTGCCAGCAGCCAAGGGCTAGCCCTAAACTCGGCCGGGGAGCTGTTTTTT. It encodes CASSQGLALNSAGELFF.

This rearrangement joins TRBV2 to TRBJ2-7; TRBD1 aligns across 11 bases. The germline V gene encodes CDR1 SNHLY and CDR2 FYNNEI. The V and J ends lost 7 bases and 7 bases, in that order; junction bases with no gene match: 9. This CDR3 comprises 14 residues. This CDR3 is CASNRDRGFGEQYV. DNA for the CDR3: TGTGCCAGCAACCGGGACAGGGGGTTTGGGGAGCAGTACGTC.

This clonotype was observed many times. CDR3 nucleotide sequence: TGTGCCAGCAGCTTAGTTCGATTGGGTAGCGGAGGTGGTGAGCAGTTCTTC. Protein: CASSLVRLGSGGGEQFF. The rearrangement uses TRBV7-2 and TRBJ2-1, with a weak D call TRBD2 (6 bases). V lost 1 base and J 9 bases, leaving 22 bases between the germline ends. CDR1 and CDR2 (germline): SGHTA, FQGNSA. The CDR3 runs to 17 residues.

This clonotype has more than one count but fewer than ten. The gene calls are TRBV10-3 and TRBJ2-5, with 14 bases aligning to TRBD2. Trimming at V came to 4 bases and at J to 3 bases, leaving 10 bases not matched to a gene. Germline-derived CDR1 and CDR2 are ENHRY and SYGVKD. The CDR3 has 18 residues. The CDR3 DNA follows: TGTGCCATCAGTGCCCACACACCGGGACTAGCGGGGGAAGAGACCCAGTACTTC. It codes for CAISAHTPGLAGEETQYF.

This clonotype was detected a few times. V usage is TRBV4-1 and J usage is TRBJ2-4; 8 bases map to TRBD1. This CDR3 comprises 18 residues. Germline V gene data show CDR1 as MGHRA and CDR2 as YSYEKL. The V segment lost 3 bases and the J segment 0 bases; nucleotides outside the gene matches: 10. In nucleotides, the CDR3 is TGCGCCAGCAGCCACCGCCTGGGGACAGGTCTAGCCAAAAACATTCAGTACTTC. This encodes CASSHRLGTGLAKNIQYF.

V is TRBV12-3 or TRBV12-4 and J is TRBJ2-7, with D perhaps matching TRBD1 (5 bases). Between the trimmed V and J ends, which lost 7 bases and 6 bases, there was a span of 22 bases. There are 15 residues in the CDR3. The CDR3 nucleotides are TGTGCCAGCACTTTGGGGCAGGGAAGGCGAAGCGAGCAGTACTTC. This gives the protein CASTLGQGRRSEQYF.

This clonotype was seen many times. The chain couples TRBV2 to TRBJ2-1; 7 bases are shared with TRBD2. J gave up 2 bases and V 6 bases, and 1 base lay outside the gene matches. This CDR3 has 13 amino acids. Germline V gene data show CDR1 as SNHLY and CDR2 as FYNNEI. The CDR3 loop is CASRSGTYNEQFF. The CDR3 DNA reads TGTGCCAGCAGGAGCGGGACCTACAATGAGCAGTTCTTC. Filled out from reference TRBV2 and TRBJ2-1, the complete variable domain reads EPEVTQTPSHQVTQMGQEVILRCVPISNHLYFYWYRQILGQKVEFLVSFYNNEISEKSEIFDDQFSVERPDGSNFTLKIRSTKLEDSAMYFCASRSGTYNEQFFGPGTRLTVL.

This clonotype was seen more than once but under ten times. The J gene is TRBJ2-7, the V gene TRBV28; D unclear. CDR1 and CDR2 from the germline V gene are MDHEN and SYDVKM. This CDR3 region has 14 residues. V lost 6 bases, J lost 7 bases, and 19 bases lay in between. CDR3 loop: CASSPQSKSREQYF. DNA of the CDR3: TGTGCCAGCAGCCCTCAGTCTAAATCGAGGGAGCAGTACTTC. The full variable domain, rest sourced from reference TRBV28 and TRBJ2-7, is DVKVTQSSRYLVKRTGEKVFLECVQDMDHENMFWYRQDPGLGLRLIYFSYDVKMKEKGDIPEGYSVSREKKERFSLILESASTNQTSMYLCASSPQSKSREQYFGPGTRLTVT.

The chain links TRBV29-1 to TRBJ2-6; D is unclear. The CDR3 totals 13 residues. Between the trimmed V and J ends, which lost 5 bases and 0 bases, there was a span of 5 bases. Germline-derived CDR1 and CDR2 are SQVTM and ANQGSEA. The CDR3 DNA reads TGCAGCGTTTCCGGCTCTGGGGCCAACGTCCTGACTTTC. The encoded protein is CSVSGSGANVLTF.

This clonotype was seen more than once but under ten times. The chain joins TRBV6-1 to TRBJ2-3; D call uncertain. CDR3 length: 13 amino acids. V gave up 2 bases and J gave up 9 bases, with 12 bases separating them. Germline V gene lookup returns CDR1 MNHNS and CDR2 SASEGT. The CDR3 DNA follows: TGTGCCAGCAGTGAATCCCCCCCACGGACGCAGTATTTT. It specifies CASSESPPRTQYF.